This TCR beta chain was sequenced for a study of blood T cell repertoires in COVID-19. This CDR3 has 15 residues. The ends lost 6 bases at V and 4 bases at J; junction bases unmatched: 5. The V gene's germline CDR1 is SGHRS and CDR2 YFSETQ. Original analysis: The assay estimated nucleated cells by amplifying reference gene primers. Profiling relied on immunoSEQ multiplex PCR, and the TCRdb table lists in-frame clones only, not all of them. The DNA gave D and trimming, while V, J and clone size come from that table. Of around 470,000 clones listed, 90% were seen once; the top ten hold approximately 0.65%.

This TCR came from a man aged 18 to 29 who had recovered from COVID-19. This chain uses TRBV5-1 with TRBJ2-6; 9 bases map to TRBD2. The specimen was PBMCs or T cells enriched from blood (not recorded which). The CDR3, as DNA: TGCGCCAGCAAGGCGGGAGGGGCGGGGGCCAACGTCCTGACTTTC. This encodes CASKAGGAGANVLTF. Supplemented by reference TRBV5-1 and TRBJ2-6, the full variable domain reads KAGVTQTPRYLIKTRGQQVTLSCSPISGHRSVSWYQQTPGQGLQFLFEYFSETQRNKGNFPGRFSGRQFSNSRSEMNVSTLELGDSALYLCASKAGGAGANVLTFGAGSRLTVL.